This T cell receptor beta chain was profiled in a study of shared clonotypes between healthy human individuals. Study overall: CD4 naive and memory got three plates each, CD8 naive two, CD8 memory one.

Every immunoSEQ plate was one replicate of a subset's evenly spread DNA. The protocol was immunoSEQ multiplex PCR, while the TCRdb copy is restricted to in-frame clones and leaves out a portion. Of approximately 740,000 clones in the sample, 74% were seen once. A CD45RA+ naive subset and a CD45RA-negative memory subset were split from CD4+ cells. In the case of this clone: The target antigen is unknown.

Trimming took 2 bases from V and 0 from J, leaving 8 bases between them. Germline CDR1 SGHRS, CDR2 YFSETQ. CDR3 length equals 14 residues. Study observations and caveats: Represented diversity (both genetic and exposure-history) was limited by the small number of donors.

The receptor comes from a woman aged 30 to 39 in good health. Sequencing used memory CD4+ T cells sorted from blood. Subset reported: CD45RA-negative fraction. V gene TRBV5-1 combines with J gene TRBJ1-2; tentative D call: TRBD1 (5 bases). The CDR3 region is CASSFGGSNYGYTF. The CDR3 DNA sequence: TGCGCCAGCAGCTTCGGGGGTTCTAACTATGGCTACACCTTC.